This T cell receptor (beta chain) is drawn from a study of CD8 T cells in ankylosing spondylitis. Comments on this clonotype: Its antigen is not identified.

The TCR beta libraries were generated through quantitative 5'-RACE incorporating molecular barcodes. One entry per CDR3 protein, called by TCRdb with MiXCR from the 5' RACE reads. The top ten hold about 6% of the sample, which has about 150,000 distinct CDR3 sequences, under 35% seen once. Study findings and constraints: Within matched ankylosing spondylitis synovial fluid, disease-linked clones were reportedly significantly enriched.

The V segment lost 0 bases and the J segment 7 bases; nucleotides outside the gene matches: 6. CDR3 length equals 14 residues. Germline V gene data show CDR1 as LGHDT and CDR2 as YNNKEL (reference sequence). The TCR comes from a male donor with ankylosing spondylitis. Sequenced input: synovial fluid, either unsorted or a sorted T cell fraction (not recorded which). The chain employs TRBV3-1 and TRBJ2-7, with TRBD2 matching 7 bases. The CDR3 sequence is CASSQEGGTKEQYF. In DNA, the CDR3 is TGTGCCAGCAGCCAAGAGGGGGGGACTAAAGAGCAGTACTTC.